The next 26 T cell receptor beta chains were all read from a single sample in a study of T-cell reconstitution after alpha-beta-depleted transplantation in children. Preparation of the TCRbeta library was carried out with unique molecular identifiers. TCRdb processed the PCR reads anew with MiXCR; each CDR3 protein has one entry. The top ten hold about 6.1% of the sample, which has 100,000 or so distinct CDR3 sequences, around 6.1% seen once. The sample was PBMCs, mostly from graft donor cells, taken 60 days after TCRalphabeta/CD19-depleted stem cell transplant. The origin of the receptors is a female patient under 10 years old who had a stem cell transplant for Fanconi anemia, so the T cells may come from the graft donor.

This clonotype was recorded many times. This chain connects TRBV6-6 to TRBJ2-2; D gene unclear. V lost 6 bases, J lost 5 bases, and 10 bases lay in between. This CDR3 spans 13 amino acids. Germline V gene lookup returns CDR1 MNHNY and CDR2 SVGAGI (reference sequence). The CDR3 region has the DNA TGTGCCAGCAGCCCCGTTGGAACCGGGGAGCTGTTTTTT. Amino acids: CASSPVGTGELFF.

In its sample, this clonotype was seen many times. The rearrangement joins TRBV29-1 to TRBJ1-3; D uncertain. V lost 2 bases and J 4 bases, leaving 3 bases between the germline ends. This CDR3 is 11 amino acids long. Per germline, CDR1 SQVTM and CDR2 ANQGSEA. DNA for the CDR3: TGCAGCGTTGAAATGGGAAACACCATATATTTT. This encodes CSVEMGNTIYF.

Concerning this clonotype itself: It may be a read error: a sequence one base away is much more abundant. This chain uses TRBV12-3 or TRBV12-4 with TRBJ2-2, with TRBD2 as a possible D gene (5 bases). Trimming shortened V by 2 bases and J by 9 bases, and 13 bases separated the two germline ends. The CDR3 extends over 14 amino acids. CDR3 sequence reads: CASSLLAGSWELFF. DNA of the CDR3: TGTGCCAGCAGTTTACTAGCAGGCTCCTGGGAGCTGTTTTTT.

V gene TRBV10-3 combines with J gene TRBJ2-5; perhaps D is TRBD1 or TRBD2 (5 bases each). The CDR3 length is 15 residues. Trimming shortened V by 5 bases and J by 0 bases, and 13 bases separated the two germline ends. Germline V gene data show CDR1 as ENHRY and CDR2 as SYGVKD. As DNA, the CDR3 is TGTGCCATCAGTCCCGGGACGGCGTACCAAGAGACCCAGTACTTC. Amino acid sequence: CAISPGTAYQETQYF.

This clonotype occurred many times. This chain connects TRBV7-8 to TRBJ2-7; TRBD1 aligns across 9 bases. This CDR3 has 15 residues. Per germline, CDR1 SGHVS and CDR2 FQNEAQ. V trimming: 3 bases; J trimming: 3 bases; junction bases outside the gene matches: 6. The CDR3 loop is CASSFARTGDYEQYF. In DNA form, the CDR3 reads TGTGCCAGCAGCTTTGCCCGGACAGGGGACTACGAGCAGTACTTC.

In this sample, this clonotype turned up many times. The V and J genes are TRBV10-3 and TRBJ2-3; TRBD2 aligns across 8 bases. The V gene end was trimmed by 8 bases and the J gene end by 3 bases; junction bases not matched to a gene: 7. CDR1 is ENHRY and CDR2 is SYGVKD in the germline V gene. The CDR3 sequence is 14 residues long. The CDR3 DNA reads TGTGCCATCGGGCCGGGACTAGTAACAGATACGCAGTATTTT. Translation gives CAIGPGLVTDTQYF.

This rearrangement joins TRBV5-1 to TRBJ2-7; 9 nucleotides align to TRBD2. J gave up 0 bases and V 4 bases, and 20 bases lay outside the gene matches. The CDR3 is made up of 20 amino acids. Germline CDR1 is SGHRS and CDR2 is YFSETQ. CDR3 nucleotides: TGCGCCAGCAGCACTAACCCTCCGATCGCGGGAGGGATCGGCTCCTACGAGCAGTACTTC. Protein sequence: CASSTNPPIAGGIGSYEQYF.

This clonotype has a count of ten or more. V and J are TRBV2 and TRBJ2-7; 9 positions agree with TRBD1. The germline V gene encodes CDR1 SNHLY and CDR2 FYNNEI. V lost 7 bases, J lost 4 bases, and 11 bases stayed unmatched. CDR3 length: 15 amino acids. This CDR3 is CASTSSGTGLYEQYF. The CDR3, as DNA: TGTGCCAGCACTTCCTCCGGGACAGGGCTTTACGAGCAGTACTTC.

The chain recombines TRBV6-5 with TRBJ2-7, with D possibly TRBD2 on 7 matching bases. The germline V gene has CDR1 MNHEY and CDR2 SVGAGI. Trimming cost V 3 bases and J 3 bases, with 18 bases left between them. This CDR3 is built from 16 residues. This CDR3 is CASSYRRGGLLYEQYF. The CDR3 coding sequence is TGTGCCAGCAGTTATCGTAGGGGGGGACTCCTCTACGAGCAGTACTTC.

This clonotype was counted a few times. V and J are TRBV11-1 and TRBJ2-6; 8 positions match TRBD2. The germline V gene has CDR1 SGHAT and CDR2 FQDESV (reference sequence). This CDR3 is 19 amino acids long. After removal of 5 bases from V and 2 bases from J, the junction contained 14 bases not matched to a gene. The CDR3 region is CASSPWSSGKETGANVLTF. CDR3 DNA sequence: TGTGCCAGCAGCCCCTGGAGTAGCGGGAAGGAAACTGGGGCCAACGTCCTGACTTTC.

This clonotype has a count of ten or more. The CDR3 sequence is CASSAPPDYQWGPYEQYF. The CDR3 bases are TGTGCCAGCAGTGCGCCCCCGGACTATCAATGGGGACCCTACGAGCAGTACTTC. V usage is TRBV28 and J usage is TRBJ2-7, with D maybe TRBD2 (6 bases). The germline V gene has CDR1 MDHEN and CDR2 SYDVKM. Between the trimmed V and J ends, which lost 5 bases and 2 bases, there was a span of 25 bases. This CDR3 has 18 amino acids.

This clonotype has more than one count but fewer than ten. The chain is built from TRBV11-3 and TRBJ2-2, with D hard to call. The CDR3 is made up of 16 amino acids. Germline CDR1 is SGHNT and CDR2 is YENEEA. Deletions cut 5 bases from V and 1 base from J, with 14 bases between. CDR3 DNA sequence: TGTGCCAGCAGCCCCCGGGCCGTAATGAACACCGGGGAGCTGTTTTTT. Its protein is CASSPRAVMNTGELFF.

Here the CDR3 reads CSAFGQAAPNEQYF. In DNA, the CDR3 is TGCAGTGCTTTCGGACAGGCCGCTCCTAACGAGCAGTACTTC. The V gene is TRBV20-1, the J gene TRBJ2-7, with 7 bases aligning to TRBD1. From germline, CDR1 is DFQATT and CDR2 SNEGSKA (reference sequence). The CDR3 length is 14 residues. V dropped 5 bases and J dropped 5; count of bases not matched to a gene: 12.

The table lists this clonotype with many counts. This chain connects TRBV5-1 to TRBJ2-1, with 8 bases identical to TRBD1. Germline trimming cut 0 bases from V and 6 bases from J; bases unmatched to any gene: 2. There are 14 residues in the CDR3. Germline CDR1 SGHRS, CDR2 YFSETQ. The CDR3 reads CASSLVDRVNEQFF. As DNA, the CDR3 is TGCGCCAGCAGCTTGGTGGACAGGGTCAATGAGCAGTTCTTC.

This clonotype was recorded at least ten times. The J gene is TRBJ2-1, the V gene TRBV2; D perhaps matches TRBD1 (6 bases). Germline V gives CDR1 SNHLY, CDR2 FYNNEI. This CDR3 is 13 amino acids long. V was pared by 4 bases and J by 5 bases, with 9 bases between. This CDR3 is CASSGQEHNEQFF. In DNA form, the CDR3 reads TGTGCCAGCAGTGGACAGGAACACAATGAGCAGTTCTTC.

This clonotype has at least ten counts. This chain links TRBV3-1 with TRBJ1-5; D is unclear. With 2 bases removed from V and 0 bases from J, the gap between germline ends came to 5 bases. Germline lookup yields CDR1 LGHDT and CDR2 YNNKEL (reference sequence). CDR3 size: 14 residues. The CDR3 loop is CASSQTHSNQPQHF. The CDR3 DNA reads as TGTGCCAGCAGCCAAACGCATAGCAATCAGCCCCAGCATTTT.

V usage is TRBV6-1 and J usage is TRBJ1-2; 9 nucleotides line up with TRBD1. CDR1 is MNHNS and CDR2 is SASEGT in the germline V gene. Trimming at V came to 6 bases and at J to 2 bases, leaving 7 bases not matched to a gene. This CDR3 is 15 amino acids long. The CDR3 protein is CASRKRQGGNYGYTF. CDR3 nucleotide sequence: TGTGCCAGCAGGAAAAGACAGGGGGGAAACTATGGCTACACCTTC.

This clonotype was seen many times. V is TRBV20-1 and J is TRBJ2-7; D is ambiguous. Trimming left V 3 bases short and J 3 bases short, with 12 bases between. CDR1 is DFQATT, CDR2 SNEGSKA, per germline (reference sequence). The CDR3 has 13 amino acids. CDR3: CSASRSRFYEQYF. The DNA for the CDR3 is TGCAGTGCTAGCCGAAGCAGGTTCTACGAGCAGTACTTC.

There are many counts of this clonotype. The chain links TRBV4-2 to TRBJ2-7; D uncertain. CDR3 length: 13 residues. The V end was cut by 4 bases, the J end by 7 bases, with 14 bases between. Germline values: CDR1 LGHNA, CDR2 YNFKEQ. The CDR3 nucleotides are TGTGCCAGCAGCCCATATGACACCCTTGAGCAGTACTTC. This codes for CASSPYDTLEQYF.

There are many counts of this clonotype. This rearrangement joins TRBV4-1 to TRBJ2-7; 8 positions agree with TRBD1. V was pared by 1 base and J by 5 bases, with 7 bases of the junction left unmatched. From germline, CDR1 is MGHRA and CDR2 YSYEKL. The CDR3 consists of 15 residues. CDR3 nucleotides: TGCGCCAGCAGCCAAGCGCGACAGGGGTGGAACGAGCAGTACTTC. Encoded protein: CASSQARQGWNEQYF.

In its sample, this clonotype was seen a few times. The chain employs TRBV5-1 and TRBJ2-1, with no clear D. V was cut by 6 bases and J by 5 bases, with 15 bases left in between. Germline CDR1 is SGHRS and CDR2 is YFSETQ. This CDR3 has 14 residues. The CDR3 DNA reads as TGCGCCAGCAAGGTAGCAGAGACCGACAATGAGCAGTTCTTC. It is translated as CASKVAETDNEQFF.

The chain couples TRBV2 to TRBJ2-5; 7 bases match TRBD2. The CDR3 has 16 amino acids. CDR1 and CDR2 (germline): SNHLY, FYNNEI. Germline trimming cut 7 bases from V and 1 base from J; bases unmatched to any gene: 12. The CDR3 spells CASTREASVPQETQYF. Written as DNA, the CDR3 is TGTGCCAGCACCCGGGAGGCCAGCGTGCCCCAAGAGACCCAGTACTTC.

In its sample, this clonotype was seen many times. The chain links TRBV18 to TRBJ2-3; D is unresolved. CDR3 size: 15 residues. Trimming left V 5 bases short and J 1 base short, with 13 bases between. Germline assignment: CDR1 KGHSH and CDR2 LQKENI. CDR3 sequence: CASSTAILGTDTQYF. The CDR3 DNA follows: TGTGCCAGCTCAACAGCCATCCTTGGCACAGATACGCAGTATTTT.

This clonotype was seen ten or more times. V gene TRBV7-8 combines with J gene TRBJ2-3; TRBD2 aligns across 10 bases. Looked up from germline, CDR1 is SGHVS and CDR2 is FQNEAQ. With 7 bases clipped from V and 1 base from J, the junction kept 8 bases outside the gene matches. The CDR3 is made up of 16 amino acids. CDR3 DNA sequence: TGTGCCAGCACCATCAATCTAGCGGGGGGCACAGATACGCAGTATTTT. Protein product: CASTINLAGGTDTQYF.

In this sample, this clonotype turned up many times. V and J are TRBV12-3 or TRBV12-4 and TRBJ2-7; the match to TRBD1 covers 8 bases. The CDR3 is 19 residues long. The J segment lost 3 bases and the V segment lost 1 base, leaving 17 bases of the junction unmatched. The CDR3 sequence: CASSLGWTGSVRGGYEQYF. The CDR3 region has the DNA TGTGCCAGCAGTTTAGGGTGGACAGGGTCCGTTCGGGGCGGCTACGAGCAGTACTTC.

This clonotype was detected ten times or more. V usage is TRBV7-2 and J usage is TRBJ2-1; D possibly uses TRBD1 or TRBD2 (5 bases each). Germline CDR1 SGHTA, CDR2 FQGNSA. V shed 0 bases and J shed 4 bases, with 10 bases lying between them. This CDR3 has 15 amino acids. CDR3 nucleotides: TGTGCCAGCAGCTTAGCTACGGGACGGTACAATGAGCAGTTCTTC. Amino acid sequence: CASSLATGRYNEQFF.